This T cell receptor (beta chain) derives from a study of T cell responses to AZD1222 COVID-19 vaccine. The overall study: Pooled in the analysis were second doses at about 4 or about 12 weeks. Study-wide points: Most donors were white British, females outnumbered males, and clonal diversity was possibly underestimated. Reportedly, nearly half the spike-specific TCRs target unmutated variant regions.

As regards this clone: Its antigen is still unknown.

Here immunoSEQ multiplex PCR was the method, and the copy in TCRdb shows in-frame clones only, minus some. The sample includes 85,000 to 90,000 clones, more than 75% of them seen just once. Germline CDR1 SNHLY, CDR2 FYNNEI. V was cut by 0 bases and J by 8 bases, with 17 bases left in between. There are 16 residues in the CDR3. This specimen was peripheral blood, taken on day 0 of AZD1222 vaccination. This rearrangement joins TRBV2 to TRBJ2-1; D is tentatively TRBD1 or TRBD2 (6 bases each). The sequence derives from an adult in good health. The CDR3 reads CASSEARGGPMYEQFF. DNA for the CDR3: TGTGCCAGCAGTGAAGCTCGAGGGGGGCCTATGTATGAGCAGTTCTTC.